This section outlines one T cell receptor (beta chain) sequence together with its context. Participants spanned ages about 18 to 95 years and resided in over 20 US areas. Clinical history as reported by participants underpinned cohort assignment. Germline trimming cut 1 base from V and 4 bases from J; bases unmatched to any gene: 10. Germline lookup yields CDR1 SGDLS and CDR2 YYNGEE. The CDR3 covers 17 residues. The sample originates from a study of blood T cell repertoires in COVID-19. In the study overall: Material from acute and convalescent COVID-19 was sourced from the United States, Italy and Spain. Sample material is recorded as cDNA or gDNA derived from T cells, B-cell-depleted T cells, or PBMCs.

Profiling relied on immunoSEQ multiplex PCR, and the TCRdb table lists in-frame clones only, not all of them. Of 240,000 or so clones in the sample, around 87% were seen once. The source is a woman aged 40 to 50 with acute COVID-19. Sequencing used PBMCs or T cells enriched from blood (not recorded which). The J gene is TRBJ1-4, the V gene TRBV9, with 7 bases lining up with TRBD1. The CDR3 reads CASSVSASTGINEKLFF. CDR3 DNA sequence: TGTGCCAGCAGCGTATCGGCCTCGACAGGGATTAATGAAAAACTGTTTTTT. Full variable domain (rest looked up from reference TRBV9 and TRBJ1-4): DSGVTQTPKHLITATGQRVTLRCSPRSGDLSVYWYQQSLDQGLQFLIQYYNGEERAKGNILERFSAQQFPDLHSELNLSSLELGDSALYFCASSVSASTGINEKLFFGSGTQLSVL.